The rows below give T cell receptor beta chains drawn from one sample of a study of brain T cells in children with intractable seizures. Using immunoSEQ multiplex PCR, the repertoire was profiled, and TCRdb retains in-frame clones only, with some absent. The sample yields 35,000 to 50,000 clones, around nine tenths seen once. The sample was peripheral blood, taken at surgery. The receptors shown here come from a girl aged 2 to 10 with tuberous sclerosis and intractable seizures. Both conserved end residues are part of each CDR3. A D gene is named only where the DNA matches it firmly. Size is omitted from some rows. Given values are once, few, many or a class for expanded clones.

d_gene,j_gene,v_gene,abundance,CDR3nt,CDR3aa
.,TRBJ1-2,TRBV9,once,TGTGCCAGCAGCCCCGGCGGGGAGAATGGCTACACCTTC,CASSPGGENGYTF
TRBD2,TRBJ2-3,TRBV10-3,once,TGTGCCACAACAACGGGGGGGGACGGGAGTCATGCAGATACGCAGTATTTT,CATTTGGDGSHADTQYF
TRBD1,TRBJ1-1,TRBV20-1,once,TGCAGTGCTTGGGACAGTATCGCTTTCTTT,CSAWDSIAFF
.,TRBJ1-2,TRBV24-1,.,TGTGCCACCAGTGATTCAGGGATCTATGGCTACACCTTC,CATSDSGIYGYTF
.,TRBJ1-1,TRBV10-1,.,TGCGCCAGCAGTGAGAACCCAGGCATGAACACTGAAGCTTTCTTT,CASSENPGMNTEAFF
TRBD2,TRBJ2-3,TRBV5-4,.,TGTGCCAGCAGCCCGGGGGGGACTAGCGGGGGCACAGATACGCAGTATTTT,CASSPGGTSGGTDTQYF
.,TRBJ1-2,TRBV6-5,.,TGTGCCAGCAAAATGATCGTGGGGAGAGAGAACGGCTACACCTTC,CASKMIVGRENGYTF
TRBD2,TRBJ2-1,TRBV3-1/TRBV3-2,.,TGTGCCAGCAGCCAAGGACTAGCGGGGGCCTACAATGAGCAGTTCTTC,CASSQGLAGAYNEQFF
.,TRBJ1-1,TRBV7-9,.,TGTGCCAGCAGCTTAGTGGGTAGATTGAACACTGAAGCTTTCTTT,CASSLVGRLNTEAFF
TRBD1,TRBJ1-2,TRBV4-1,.,TGCGCCAGCAGCCAAAACCTACAGGGGGTTAACTATGGCTACACCTTC,CASSQNLQGVNYGYTF
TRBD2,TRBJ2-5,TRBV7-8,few,TGTGCCAGCAGCCCGAGCGGGGGTTTCCAAGAGACCCAGTACTTC,CASSPSGGFQETQYF
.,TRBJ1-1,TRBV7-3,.,TGTGCCAGCAGCTTAAGGCGGCGGGGATCGGGGACTGAAGCTTTCTTT,CASSLRRRGSGTEAFF
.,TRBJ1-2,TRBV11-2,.,TGTGCCAGCAGCTTAGGTCACTCTCCCTATGTTAGCTACACCTTC,CASSLGHSPYVSYTF
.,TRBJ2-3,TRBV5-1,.,TGCGCCAGCAGCCATGCCCGCGGGGAGCCGTGGACAGATACGCAGTATTTT,CASSHARGEPWTDTQYF
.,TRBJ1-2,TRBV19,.,TGTGCCAGTATCGGAGTCTATGGCTACACCTTC,CASIGVYGYTF
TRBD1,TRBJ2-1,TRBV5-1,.,TGCGCCAGCAGCTCGCAAGGACAGGGGGCGAACAATGAGCAGTTCTTC,CASSSQGQGANNEQFF
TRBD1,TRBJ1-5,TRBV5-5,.,TGTGCCAGCAGTTGGACAGGAGACTATAGCAATCAGCCCCAGCATTTT,CASSWTGDYSNQPQHF
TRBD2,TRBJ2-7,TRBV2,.,TGTGCCAGCAGGAAAACTAGCGGGGACCTCTACGAGCAGTACTTC,CASRKTSGDLYEQYF
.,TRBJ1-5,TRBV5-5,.,TGTGCCAGCAGCTTGGATCTTATGGTCCGCAAACATCAGCCCCAGCATTTT,CASSLDLMVRKHQPQHF
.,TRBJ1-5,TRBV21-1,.,TGTGCCAGCAGCACACCCGACAGGGGATCTCTTCAGCCCCAGCATTTT,CASSTPDRGSLQPQHF
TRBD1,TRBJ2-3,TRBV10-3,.,TGTGCCATCAGCTTCGACACAGGGGCGGTGATAAATACGCAGTATTTT,CAISFDTGAVINTQYF
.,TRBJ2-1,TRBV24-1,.,TGTGCCACCAGTGATAATGGACAGTCCTACAATGAGCAGTTCTTC,CATSDNGQSYNEQFF
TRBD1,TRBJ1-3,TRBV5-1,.,TGCGCCAGCAGCTTGGGGCCCCTCAGGGGGGCCTACTCTGGAAACACCATATATTTT,CASSLGPLRGAYSGNTIYF
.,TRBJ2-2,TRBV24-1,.,TGTGCCACCAGTGATCCCCAAATCCCGACCGGGGAGCTGTTTTTT,CATSDPQIPTGELFF
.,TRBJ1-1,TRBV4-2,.,TGTGCCAGCAGCCAAGTGAGCACAGGGACTGAAGCTTTCTTT,CASSQVSTGTEAFF
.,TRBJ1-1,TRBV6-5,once,TGTGCCAGCAAAGTCTCCAGTATGAACACTGAAGCTTTCTTT,CASKVSSMNTEAFF
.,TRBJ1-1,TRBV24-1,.,TGTGCCACCAGTGATTTGTATGGGACTGAAGCTTTCTTT,CATSDLYGTEAFF
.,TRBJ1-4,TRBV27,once,TGTGCCAGCAGTTTCGGGGGCGCGACTAATGAAAAACTGTTTTTT,CASSFGGATNEKLFF
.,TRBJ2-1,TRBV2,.,TGTGCCAGCTCTCCGGGACCAACTTCGCGCAATGAGCAGTTCTTC,CASSPGPTSRNEQFF
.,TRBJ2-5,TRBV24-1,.,TGTGCCACCAGTGATTTGCATTTGGGGGTAGAGACCCAGTACTTC,CATSDLHLGVETQYF
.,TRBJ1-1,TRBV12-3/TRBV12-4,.,TGTGCCAGCAATTTGGGATTAAGGGCTTTCTTT,CASNLGLRAFF
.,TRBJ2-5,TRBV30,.,TGTGCCTGGAGTGTACTTCATACGACAGCACAAGAGACCCAGTACTTC,CAWSVLHTTAQETQYF
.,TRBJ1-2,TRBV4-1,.,TGCGCCAGCAGCCAAGATCCCATGATCTCTGGCTACACCTTC,CASSQDPMISGYTF
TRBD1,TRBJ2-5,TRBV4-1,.,TGCGCCAGCAGCCAAGATAACAGGGGAGAGACCCAGTACTTC,CASSQDNRGETQYF
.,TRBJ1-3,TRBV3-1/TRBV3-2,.,TGTGCCAGCAGCCACGGGAGCTCTGGAAACACCATATATTTT,CASSHGSSGNTIYF
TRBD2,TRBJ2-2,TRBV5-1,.,TGCGCCAGCAGCTGGGGACTAGCGGGGGGCGACCAGAACACCGGGGAGCTGTTTTTT,CASSWGLAGGDQNTGELFF
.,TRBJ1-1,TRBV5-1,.,TGCGCCAGCAGACTAAATGGGGCGAACACTGAAGCTTTCTTT,CASRLNGANTEAFF
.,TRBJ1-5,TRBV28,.,TGTGCCAGCGGCCCCGACAGGAGGGGCAATCAGCCCCAGCATTTT,CASGPDRRGNQPQHF
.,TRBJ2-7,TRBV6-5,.,TGTGCCAGCCTCGGGGCCTACGAGCAGTACTTC,CASLGAYEQYF
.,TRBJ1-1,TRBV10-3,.,TGTGCCATCAGTCGGGACGGGAAAGCTGAAGCTTTCTTT,CAISRDGKAEAFF
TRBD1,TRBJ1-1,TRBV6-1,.,TGTGCCAGCAGATTCCCACAGGGGACATACACTGAAGCTTTCTTT,CASRFPQGTYTEAFF
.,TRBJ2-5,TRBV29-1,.,TGCAGCGGCGTAACTAATCCGGAGACCCAGTACTTC,CSGVTNPETQYF
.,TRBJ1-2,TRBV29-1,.,TGCAGCGTTGGTGGCTACACCTTC,CSVGGYTF
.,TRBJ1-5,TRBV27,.,TGTGCCAGCAGTCCGCGGGGGGTGCGCAATCAGCCCCAGCATTTT,CASSPRGVRNQPQHF
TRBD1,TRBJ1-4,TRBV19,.,TGTGCCTCCGCCGGACAGGACCTAAATGAAAAACTGTTTTTT,CASAGQDLNEKLFF
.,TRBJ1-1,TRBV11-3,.,TGTGCCAGCAGCTTAATGGACGGGGCTGAAGCTTTCTTT,CASSLMDGAEAFF
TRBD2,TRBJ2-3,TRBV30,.,TGTGCCTGGGCCCCGGGCGGGGGAGTTGCAGATACGCAGTATTTT,CAWAPGGGVADTQYF
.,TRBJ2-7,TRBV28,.,TGTGCCAGCAGTTTAGACGGCTACGAGCAGTACTTC,CASSLDGYEQYF
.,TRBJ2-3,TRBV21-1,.,TGTGCCAGCGTCTCCGATTGCGCAGGACAGCCGTATTTT,CASVSDCAGQPYF
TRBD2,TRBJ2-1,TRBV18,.,TGTGCCAGCTCACCAAGGACTAGCGGGGGGGTCGGTTACAATGAGCAGTTCTTC,CASSPRTSGGVGYNEQFF
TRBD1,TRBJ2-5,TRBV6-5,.,TGTGCCAGCGTTCGGGACAGCGAGAAGACCCAGTACTTC,CASVRDSEKTQYF
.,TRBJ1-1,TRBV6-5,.,TGTGCCAGCAGTTACTCGGGGGCCCCGAACACTGAAGCTTTCTTT,CASSYSGAPNTEAFF
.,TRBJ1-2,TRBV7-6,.,TGTGCCAGCAGCTTAGAAGCAGGGGCAGGGTATGGCTACACCTTC,CASSLEAGAGYGYTF
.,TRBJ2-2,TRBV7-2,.,TGTGCCAGCAGCTTAGACCGGAACACCGGGGAGCTGTTTTTT,CASSLDRNTGELFF
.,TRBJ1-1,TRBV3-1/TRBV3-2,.,TGTGCCAGCAGCCAAGATATTCCGAACACTGAAGCTTTCTTT,CASSQDIPNTEAFF